This TCR beta chain is from a study of blood T cell repertoires in COVID-19. Study at large: Specimens from acute and convalescent COVID-19 originated in the United States, Italy and Spain. Nucleic acid was either cDNA or gDNA, and it came from T cells, B-cell-depleted T cells, or PBMCs.

CDR1 and CDR2 from the germline V gene are SGHNT and YYREEE (reference sequence). V was pared by 5 bases and J by 2 bases, with 10 bases between. The CDR3 length is 13 residues. In the authors' workflow: Quantification of nucleated cells was approximated via reference gene primer amplification. Method: immunoSEQ multiplex PCR; TCRdb's copy keeps in-frame clones and lacks some. The V and J calls and the clone size are those of that table, but D and trimming were determined from the DNA. Of 300,000 to 350,000 clones listed, around four fifths are singletons. Sequencing was performed on peripheral blood. This receptor was taken from a man between 25 and 39 years old with active or convalescent COVID-19. The chain uses TRBV5-4 and TRBJ1-1; the D is unclear. The CDR3 reads CASSPDTNTEAFF. As DNA, the CDR3 is TGTGCCAGCAGTCCAGACACAAACACTGAAGCTTTCTTT.